In this sample, the clone carrying this T cell receptor (beta chain) turned up many times. These data are taken from a study of human T cells and chemical hapten exposure. This CDR3 comprises 14 residues. V lost 2 bases to trimming and J lost 1 base, with 8 bases between them. The germline V gene has CDR1 LGHNA and CDR2 YNFKEQ. The sample's time point: patch test 1, 2 weeks after DPC sensitization. Treatment noted: therapeutic diphenylcyclopropenone sensitization with weekly scalp DPC. Each CDR3 protein gets one entry after TCRdb re-called the RACE reads with MiXCR. In the table there are around 76,000 distinct CDR3 sequences, 12% of which are singletons.

The rearrangement links TRBV4-2 to TRBJ1-1; D is perhaps TRBD1 (6 bases). The sequence was collected from a woman in her sixties or seventies with alopecia areata. Some clones in this sample may be carry-over from other donors' samples. The sequencing here drew on whole blood, taken in connection with sensitization to the hapten diphenylcyclopropenone (DPC). DNA of the CDR3: TGTGCCAGCAGCCAAATGGGACAGAACACTGAAGCTTTCTTT. This gives the protein CASSQMGQNTEAFF.